The clone carrying this T cell receptor (beta chain) turned up a few times. Its antigen is currently unknown. The data were taken from a study of T-cell reconstitution after alpha-beta-depleted transplantation in children. Findings of the study overall: The study traced high day-60 TCRbeta diversity in some patients to surviving recipient T cells and thymic progenitors. Among T cells one year after transplant, newly produced cells accounted for most counts and diversity. Alpha-beta T cells present about two months after transplant were reported to originate from several hundred expanded graft clones.

Germline CDR1 reads SGHRS; CDR2 reads YFSETQ. V dropped 0 bases and J dropped 0 bases, with 13 bases sitting between them. This CDR3 has 18 amino acids. The authors prepared the TCRbeta library with unique molecular identifiers. TCRdb redid the calling of the PCR reads with MiXCR, one entry per CDR3 protein. The sample shows 450,000 to 550,000 distinct CDR3 sequences, roughly 11% of them seen only once. This receptor was identified in a female patient aged 2-10 years who had a stem cell transplant for aplastic anemia, so the T cells may come from the graft donor. The rearrangement joins TRBV5-1 to TRBJ2-6; D is possibly TRBD1 or TRBD2 (6 bases each). Source: PBMCs, mostly from graft donor cells, taken 180 days after TCRalphabeta/CD19-depleted stem cell transplant. The CDR3 sequence is CASSLVGGFGSGANVLTF. The CDR3 bases are TGCGCCAGCAGCTTGGTAGGGGGGTTTGGCTCTGGGGCCAACGTCCTGACTTTC.